The 2 T cell receptor beta chains given below trace back to one sample, sequenced in a study of T cell changes during pregnancy in multiple sclerosis. Assay used: immunoSEQ multiplex PCR; TCRdb lists only in-frame clones, some missing. The data contain 60,000 to 70,000 clones, roughly 91% of them singletons. The input for sequencing was peripheral blood, taken after pregnancy. These receptors all come from a female donor in good health, enrolled as a control in a pregnancy study.

The J gene is TRBJ1-2, the V gene TRBV7-2, with 8 bases fitting TRBD1. Germline CDR1 reads SGHTA; CDR2 reads FQGNSA. The CDR3 runs 18 residues. V was pared by 2 bases and J by 3 bases, with 14 bases of the junction left unmatched. Here the CDR3 reads CASSLYRLHGQGDYGYTF. CDR3 bases: TGTGCCAGCAGCTTATACCGATTGCACGGACAGGGAGACTATGGCTACACCTTC. Filled out from reference TRBV7-2 and TRBJ1-2, the complete variable domain reads GAGVSQSPSNKVTEKGKDVELRCDPISGHTALYWYRQSLGQGLEFLIYFQGNSAPDKSGLPSDRFSAERTGGSVSTLTIQRTQQEDSAVYLCASSLYRLHGQGDYGYTFGSGTRLTVV.

The chain uses TRBV7-2 and TRBJ1-5; D remains ambiguous. CDR3 length equals 15 residues. Between the trimmed V and J ends, which lost 0 bases and 3 bases, there was a span of 9 bases. Germline lookup yields CDR1 SGHTA and CDR2 FQGNSA. The CDR3 nucleotides read TGTGCCAGCAGCTTAGCGGGTGGAGCCAATCAGCCCCAGCATTTT. Residues: CASSLAGGANQPQHF. The entire variable domain, with the rest obtained from reference TRBV7-2 and TRBJ1-5, is as follows: GAGVSQSPSNKVTEKGKDVELRCDPISGHTALYWYRQSLGQGLEFLIYFQGNSAPDKSGLPSDRFSAERTGGSVSTLTIQRTQQEDSAVYLCASSLAGGANQPQHFGDGTRLSIL.